These 22 T cell receptor beta chains share one sample of origin, sequenced in a study of monozygotic twins with inflammatory bowel disease. TCRdb re-called the 5' RACE reads and gives one entry per CDR3 protein, without DNA. The sample's table shows about 210,000 distinct CDR3 sequences. Source material: blood. These receptors all stem from a human donor with ulcerative colitis or Crohn's disease, or a healthy co-twin of an affected twin (not recorded which).

The chain carries TRBV5-5 and TRBJ1-2; checking the TCRdb D call of TRBD1 is not possible without DNA. CDR1 is SGHKS and CDR2 is YYEKEE in the germline V gene (reference sequence). The CDR3 loop spans 15 amino acids. The CDR3 here is CASSPGPGVLYGYTF.

The rearrangement links TRBV20-1 to TRBJ2-1; with no DNA, the TCRdb D assignment of TRBD2 cannot be verified. Per the germline V gene, CDR1 is DFQATT and CDR2 is SNEGSKA (reference sequence). This CDR3 has 14 amino acids. The CDR3 is CSAGTSGGYNEQFF.

The CDR3 loop is CSALAGGQETQYF. The chain joins TRBV20-1 to TRBJ2-5; TCRdb gives TRBD2 as the D gene, but with no DNA this cannot be confirmed. CDR3 length: 13 amino acids. Looked up from germline, CDR1 is DFQATT and CDR2 is SNEGSKA (reference sequence).

The J gene is TRBJ2-7, the V gene TRBV20-1; TCRdb picks TRBD1, but there is no DNA to check that call. CDR3 size: 15 residues. The germline V gene has CDR1 DFQATT and CDR2 SNEGSKA (reference sequence). The CDR3 sequence: CSARDDGTGTYEQYF.

V is TRBV11-2 and J is TRBJ2-2. The germline gives CDR1 SGHAT, CDR2 FQNNGV. This CDR3 comprises 16 residues. The CDR3 sequence: CASSLDRLAYTGELFF.

The V and J genes are TRBV11-2 and TRBJ2-7; there is no DNA to check the TCRdb D call of TRBD2. The CDR3 sequence is 17 residues long. Germline values: CDR1 SGHAT, CDR2 FQNNGV. The CDR3 region is CASSRGGTTQFPYEQYF.

The chain employs TRBV14 and TRBJ2-1; the TCRdb call, TRBD1, lacks DNA for checking. CDR3 length: 17 amino acids. CDR1 SGHDN and CDR2 FVKESK come from the germline V gene. CDR3 sequence reads: CASSSYTPGWAENEQFF. Combining the CDR3 with reference TRBV14 and TRBJ2-1 gives the whole variable domain EAGVTQFPSHSVIEKGQTVTLRCDPISGHDNLYWYRRVMGKEIKFLLHFVKESKQDESGMPNNRFLAERTGGTYSTLKVQPAELEDSGVYFCASSSYTPGWAENEQFFGPGTRLTVL.

The chain links TRBV5-1 to TRBJ2-2. The CDR3 length is 14 residues. Germline V gene data show CDR1 as SGHRS and CDR2 as YFSETQ. CDR3 loop: CASSLAVNTGELFF.

The rearrangement joins TRBV7-6 to TRBJ1-5. The CDR3 has 13 residues. Germline lookup yields CDR1 SGHVS and CDR2 FNYEAQ. CDR3 amino acids: CASSPMRNQPQHF.

The J gene is TRBJ1-2, the V gene TRBV5-4. Germline assignment: CDR1 SGHNT and CDR2 YYREEE (reference sequence). This CDR3 region has 14 residues. Here the CDR3 reads CASSLSRANYGYTF.

The chain employs TRBV20-1 and TRBJ1-1. The CDR3 is made up of 15 amino acids. Germline assignment: CDR1 DFQATT and CDR2 SNEGSKA (reference sequence). This chain's CDR3 is CSARDIFSMNTEAFF.

The chain uses TRBV5-1 and TRBJ2-1; TCRdb returns TRBD2, unconfirmable since there is no DNA. Per the germline V gene, CDR1 is SGHRS and CDR2 is YFSETQ. The CDR3 totals 13 residues. The CDR3 protein is CASSWGLAFEQFF. Full variable domain (rest looked up from reference TRBV5-1 and TRBJ2-1): KAGVTQTPRYLIKTRGQQVTLSCSPISGHRSVSWYQQTPGQGLQFLFEYFSETQRNKGNFPGRFSGRQFSNSRSEMNVSTLELGDSALYLCASSWGLAFEQFFGPGTRLTVL.

The genes are TRBV20-1 and TRBJ2-1. The germline gives CDR1 DFQATT, CDR2 SNEGSKA (reference sequence). The length of the CDR3 is 17 residues. The CDR3: CSAFPISGSSSYNEQFF.

The CDR3 is CASSLGLGQNTGELFF. V and J are TRBV5-6 and TRBJ2-2; no DNA is available, so the TRBD1 call from TCRdb remains unchecked. This CDR3 is 16 amino acids long. Germline V gene sequence: CDR1 SGHDT, CDR2 YYEEEE.

The chain joins TRBV6-2 or TRBV6-3 to TRBJ1-2; TCRdb returns TRBD1, unconfirmable since there is no DNA. Germline-derived CDR1 and CDR2 are MNHEY and SVGEGT. The CDR3 sequence is 15 residues long. The CDR3 loop reads CASSDDRGSTYGYTF.

J is TRBJ1-4 and V is TRBV11-2; the TRBD1 assignment by TCRdb is unverifiable without DNA. Germline V gives CDR1 SGHAT, CDR2 FQNNGV. CDR3 length: 15 amino acids. CDR3 protein: CASSLGGTVNEKLFF.

This chain joins TRBV7-9 and TRBJ2-1. The CDR3 is made up of 12 amino acids. The germline gives CDR1 SEHNR, CDR2 FQNEAQ (reference sequence). The CDR3 sequence: CASSLEVNEQFF.

V is TRBV12-3 or TRBV12-4 and J is TRBJ2-3; without DNA, the TCRdb call of TRBD1 cannot be checked. The CDR3 extends over 14 amino acids. CDR3 in amino acids: CASRQQGRADTQYF.

The chain has TRBV15 and TRBJ2-5; no DNA is available, so the TRBD2 call from TCRdb remains unchecked. The length of the CDR3 is 13 residues. CDR1 and CDR2 (germline): LNHNV, YYDKDF (reference sequence). The CDR3 region is CATSARGGETQYF.

V is TRBV18 and J is TRBJ1-2; TCRdb selects TRBD1, and the lack of DNA leaves this call unchecked. The CDR3 loop spans 13 amino acids. Germline V gene data show CDR1 as KGHSH and CDR2 as LQKENI. CDR3 in amino acids: CASSPNGGAGYTF. Based on the CDR3 plus reference TRBV18 and TRBJ1-2, the full variable domain is NAGVMQNPRHLVRRRGQEARLRCSPMKGHSHVYWYRQLPEEGLKFMVYLQKENIIDESGMPKERFSAEFPKEGPSILRIQQVVRGDSAAYFCASSPNGGAGYTFGSGTRLTVV.

The chain uses TRBV7-3 and TRBJ2-2; TCRdb selects TRBD2, and the lack of DNA leaves this call unchecked. CDR3 length: 15 amino acids. Germline V gives CDR1 SGHTA, CDR2 FQGTGA. The CDR3 loop is CASSPYREGIGELFF. Combining the CDR3 with reference TRBV7-3 and TRBJ2-2 gives the whole variable domain GAGVSQTPSNKVTEKGKYVELRCDPISGHTALYWYRQSLGQGPEFLIYFQGTGAADDSGLPNDRFFAVRPEGSVSTLKIQRTERGDSAVYLCASSPYREGIGELFFGEGSRLTVL.

The chain has TRBV7-9 and TRBJ2-1. The CDR3 is 14 amino acids. In germline, CDR1 is SEHNR, CDR2 FQNEAQ (reference sequence). The CDR3 sequence: CASSLVPIRNEQFF.